This TCR beta chain was recorded in a study of beta chain features in type 1 diabetes. TCRB transcripts that were expressed got sequenced, as all of the isolated RNA had been reverse transcribed. Sequenced by immunoSEQ multiplex PCR; TCRdb stores in-frame clones only, minus some. The sample lists around 690,000 clones, 9.5% to 15% seen once, with around 0.12% in the top ten. Germline V gene lookup returns CDR1 SGDLS and CDR2 YYNGEE. This CDR3 has 14 residues. Trimming cost V 2 bases and J 1 base, with 10 bases left between them. This clone was counted only a few times. Its cognate antigen is unknown. Study outcomes and limitations: Moderate but significant shortening of TCRB CDR3s was recorded in all four CD4+ subsets from Type 1 diabetes patients. Comparison showed that naive, central memory and Treg TCRB repertoires appeared more similar among patients than among healthy donors.

There was one heparinised blood draw per donor, averaging roughly 110 mL. The sample comprised naive CD4+ T cells from blood. This clonotype originated in a young man with type 1 diabetes. The rearrangement links TRBV9 to TRBJ2-7; D is unclear. The CDR3 nucleotides read TGTGCCAGCAGCGTCCTCCAAGGTTCCTACGAGCAGTACTTC. Encoded protein: CASSVLQGSYEQYF.